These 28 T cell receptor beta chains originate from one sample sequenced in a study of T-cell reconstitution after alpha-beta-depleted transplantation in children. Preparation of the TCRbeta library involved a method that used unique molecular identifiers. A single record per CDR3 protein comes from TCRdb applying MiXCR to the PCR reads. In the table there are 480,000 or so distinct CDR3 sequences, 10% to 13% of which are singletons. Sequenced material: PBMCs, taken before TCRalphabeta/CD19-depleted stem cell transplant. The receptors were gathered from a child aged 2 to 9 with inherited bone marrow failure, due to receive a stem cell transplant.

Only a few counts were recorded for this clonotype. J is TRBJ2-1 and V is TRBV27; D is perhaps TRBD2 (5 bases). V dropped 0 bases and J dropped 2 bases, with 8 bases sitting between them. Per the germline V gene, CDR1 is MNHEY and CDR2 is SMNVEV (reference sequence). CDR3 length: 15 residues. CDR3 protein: CASSLSSSTYNEQFF. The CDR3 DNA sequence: TGTGCCAGCAGTTTATCTTCTAGCACCTACAATGAGCAGTTCTTC.

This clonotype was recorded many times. The CDR3 here is CSARVFPGQVMNTEAFF. CDR3 nucleotide sequence: TGCAGTGCTAGAGTATTCCCGGGACAGGTGATGAACACTGAAGCTTTCTTT. The chain recombines TRBV20-1 with TRBJ1-1; TRBD1 matches 8 bases. J was trimmed by 0 bases and V by 1 base; bases with no gene match: 10. Per germline, CDR1 DFQATT and CDR2 SNEGSKA (reference sequence). The CDR3 length is 17 residues.

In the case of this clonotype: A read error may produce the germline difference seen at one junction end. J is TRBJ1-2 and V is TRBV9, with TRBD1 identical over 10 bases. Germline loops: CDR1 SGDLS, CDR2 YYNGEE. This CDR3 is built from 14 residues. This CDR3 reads CARSASTGGSGYTF. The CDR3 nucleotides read TGTGCCAGAAGCGCGTCGACAGGGGGCTCTGGCTACACCTTC.

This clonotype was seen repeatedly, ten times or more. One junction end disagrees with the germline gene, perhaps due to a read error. CDR3 DNA sequence: TGTGCCAGCAGCCAAGATCCGGGGGATACGCAGTATTTT. Encoded protein: CASSQDPGDTQYF. This chain links TRBV4-3 with TRBJ2-3; tentative D call: TRBD2 (5 bases). Germline lookup yields CDR1 LGHNA and CDR2 YSLEER. The CDR3 extends over 13 amino acids.

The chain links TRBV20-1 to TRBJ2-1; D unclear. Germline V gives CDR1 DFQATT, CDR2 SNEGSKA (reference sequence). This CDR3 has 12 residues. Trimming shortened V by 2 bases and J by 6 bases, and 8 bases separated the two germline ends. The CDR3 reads CSARLAANEQFF. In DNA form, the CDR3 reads TGCAGTGCTAGATTGGCCGCCAATGAGCAGTTCTTC.

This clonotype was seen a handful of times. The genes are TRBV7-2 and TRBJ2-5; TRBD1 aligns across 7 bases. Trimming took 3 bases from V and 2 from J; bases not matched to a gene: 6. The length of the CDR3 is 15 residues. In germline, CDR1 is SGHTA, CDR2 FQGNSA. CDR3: CASSFRQGRQETQYF. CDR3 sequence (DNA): TGTGCCAGCAGCTTCAGACAGGGTAGACAAGAGACCCAGTACTTC.

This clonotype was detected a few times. The DNA of the CDR3 is TGCAGCGGCCGGGACCATTACAATGAGCAGTTCTTC. It is translated as CSGRDHYNEQFF. V and J are TRBV29-1 and TRBJ2-1; D may correspond to TRBD1 or TRBD2 (5 bases each). V was shortened by 7 bases and J by 4 bases, with 11 bases between the two germline ends. The germline CDR1 and CDR2 sequences are SQVTM and ANQGSEA. The length of the CDR3 is 12 residues.

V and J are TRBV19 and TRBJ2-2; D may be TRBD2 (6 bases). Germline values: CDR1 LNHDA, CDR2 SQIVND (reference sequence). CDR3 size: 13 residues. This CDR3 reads CGSGLASAGELFF. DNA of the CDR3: TGTGGCTCGGGTCTAGCGAGCGCCGGGGAGCTGTTTTTT.

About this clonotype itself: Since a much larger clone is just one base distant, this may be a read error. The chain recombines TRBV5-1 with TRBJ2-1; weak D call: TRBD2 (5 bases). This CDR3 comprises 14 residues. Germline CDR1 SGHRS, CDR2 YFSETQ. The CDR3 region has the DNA TGCACCAGCAGCTTGGGAGTGAATAACAATGAGCAGTTCTTC. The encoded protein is CTSSLGVNNNEQFF.

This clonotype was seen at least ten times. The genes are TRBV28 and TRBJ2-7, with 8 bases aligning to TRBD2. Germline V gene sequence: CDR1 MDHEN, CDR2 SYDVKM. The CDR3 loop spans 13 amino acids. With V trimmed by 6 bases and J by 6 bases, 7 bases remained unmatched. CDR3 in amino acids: CASSSQRESEQYF. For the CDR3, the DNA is TGTGCCAGCAGCTCCCAGCGGGAGTCCGAGCAGTACTTC. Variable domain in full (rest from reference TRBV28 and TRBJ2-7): DVKVTQSSRYLVKRTGEKVFLECVQDMDHENMFWYRQDPGLGLRLIYFSYDVKMKEKGDIPEGYSVSREKKERFSLILESASTNQTSMYLCASSSQRESEQYFGPGTRLTVT.

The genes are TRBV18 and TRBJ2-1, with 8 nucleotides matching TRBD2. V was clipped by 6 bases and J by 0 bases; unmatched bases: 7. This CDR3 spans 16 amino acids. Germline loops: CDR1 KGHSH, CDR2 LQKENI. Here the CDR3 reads CASSLNSGSSYNEQFF. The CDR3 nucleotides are TGTGCCAGCTCCCTAAACAGCGGGAGCTCCTACAATGAGCAGTTCTTC.

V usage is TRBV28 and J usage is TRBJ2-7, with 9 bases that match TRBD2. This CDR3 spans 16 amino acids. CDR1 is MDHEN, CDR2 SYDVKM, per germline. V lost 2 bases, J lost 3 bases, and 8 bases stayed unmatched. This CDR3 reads CASSLPQGSGSYEQYF. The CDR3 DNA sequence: TGTGCCAGCAGTTTACCCCAGGGTAGCGGGAGCTACGAGCAGTACTTC. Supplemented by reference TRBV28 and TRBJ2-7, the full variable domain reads DVKVTQSSRYLVKRTGEKVFLECVQDMDHENMFWYRQDPGLGLRLIYFSYDVKMKEKGDIPEGYSVSREKKERFSLILESASTNQTSMYLCASSLPQGSGSYEQYFGPGTRLTVT.

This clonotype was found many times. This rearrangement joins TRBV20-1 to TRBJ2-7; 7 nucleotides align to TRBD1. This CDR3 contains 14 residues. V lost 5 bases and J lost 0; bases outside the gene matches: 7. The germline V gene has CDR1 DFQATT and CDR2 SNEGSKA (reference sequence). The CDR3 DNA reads TGCAGTGCTCCTAGACAGGGCGGCTCCTACGAGCAGTACTTC. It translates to CSAPRQGGSYEQYF.

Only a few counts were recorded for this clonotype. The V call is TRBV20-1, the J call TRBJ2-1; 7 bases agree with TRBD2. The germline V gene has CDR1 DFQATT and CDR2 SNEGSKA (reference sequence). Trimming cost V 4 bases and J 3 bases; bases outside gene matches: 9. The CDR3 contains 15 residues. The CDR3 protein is CSATTSVRFYNEQFF. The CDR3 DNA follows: TGCAGTGCTACCACTAGCGTTAGGTTCTACAATGAGCAGTTCTTC.

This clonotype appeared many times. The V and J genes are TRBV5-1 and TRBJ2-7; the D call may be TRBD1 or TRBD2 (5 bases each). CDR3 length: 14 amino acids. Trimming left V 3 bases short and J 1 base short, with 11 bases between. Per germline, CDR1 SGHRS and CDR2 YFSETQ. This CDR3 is CASSWDAASYEQYF. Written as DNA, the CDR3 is TGCGCCAGCAGCTGGGACGCTGCTTCCTACGAGCAGTACTTC.

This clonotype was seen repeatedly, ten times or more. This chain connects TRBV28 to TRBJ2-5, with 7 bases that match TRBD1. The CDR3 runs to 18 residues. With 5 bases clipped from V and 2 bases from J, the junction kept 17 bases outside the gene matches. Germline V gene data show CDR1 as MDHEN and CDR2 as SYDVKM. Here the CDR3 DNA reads TGTGCCAGCAGTACTCAGACAGGGTCGAGTGGGGTGCAAGAGACCCAGTACTTC. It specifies CASSTQTGSSGVQETQYF.

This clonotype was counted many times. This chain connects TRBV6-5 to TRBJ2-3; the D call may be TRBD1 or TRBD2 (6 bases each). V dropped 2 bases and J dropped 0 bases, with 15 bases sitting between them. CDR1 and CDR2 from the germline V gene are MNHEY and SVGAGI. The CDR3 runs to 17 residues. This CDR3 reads CASSYPVGGQSTDTQYF. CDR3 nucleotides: TGTGCCAGCAGTTACCCCGTGGGGGGCCAAAGCACAGATACGCAGTATTTT.

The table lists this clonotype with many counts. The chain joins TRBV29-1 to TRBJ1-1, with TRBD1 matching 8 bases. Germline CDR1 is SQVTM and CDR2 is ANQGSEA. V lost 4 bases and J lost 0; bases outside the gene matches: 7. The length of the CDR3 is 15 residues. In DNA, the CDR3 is TGCAGCGTTGGGGGAGACAGGGGCATGAACACTGAAGCTTTCTTT. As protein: CSVGGDRGMNTEAFF. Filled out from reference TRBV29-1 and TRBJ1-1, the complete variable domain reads SAVISQKPSRDICQRGTSLTIQCQVDSQVTMMFWYRQQPGQSLTLIATANQGSEATYESGFVIDKFPISRPNLTFSTLTVSNMSPEDSSIYLCSVGGDRGMNTEAFFGQGTRLTVV.

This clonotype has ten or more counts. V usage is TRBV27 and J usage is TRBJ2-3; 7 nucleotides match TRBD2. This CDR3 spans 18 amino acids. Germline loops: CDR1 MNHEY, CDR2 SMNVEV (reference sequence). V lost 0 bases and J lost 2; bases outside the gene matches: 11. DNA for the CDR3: TGTGCCAGCAGTTTATCTGCACTAGCGCTAGGGAACACAGATACGCAGTATTTT. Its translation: CASSLSALALGNTDTQYF.

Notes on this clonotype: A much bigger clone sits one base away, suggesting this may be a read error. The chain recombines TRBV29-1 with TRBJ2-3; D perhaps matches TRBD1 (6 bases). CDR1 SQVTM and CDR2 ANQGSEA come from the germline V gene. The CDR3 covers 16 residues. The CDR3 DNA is TGCACTGCACAGGGTGGTCGGGCGGCCCCCGCAGATACGCAGTATTTT. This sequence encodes CTAQGGRAAPADTQYF.

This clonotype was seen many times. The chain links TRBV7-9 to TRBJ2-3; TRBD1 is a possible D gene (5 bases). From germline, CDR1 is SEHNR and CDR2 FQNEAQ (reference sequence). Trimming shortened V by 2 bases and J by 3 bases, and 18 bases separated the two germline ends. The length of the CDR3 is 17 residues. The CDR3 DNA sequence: TGTGCCAGCAGCTTAATCTCCGGCAGGGTGGTAACAGATACGCAGTATTTT. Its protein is CASSLISGRVVTDTQYF.

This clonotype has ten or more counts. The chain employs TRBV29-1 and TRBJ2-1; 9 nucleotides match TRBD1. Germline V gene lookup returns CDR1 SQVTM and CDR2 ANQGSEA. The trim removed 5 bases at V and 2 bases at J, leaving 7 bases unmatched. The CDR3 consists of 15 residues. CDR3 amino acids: CSVIRRQGAYNEQFF. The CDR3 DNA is TGCAGCGTTATCCGGAGACAGGGGGCCTACAATGAGCAGTTCTTC.

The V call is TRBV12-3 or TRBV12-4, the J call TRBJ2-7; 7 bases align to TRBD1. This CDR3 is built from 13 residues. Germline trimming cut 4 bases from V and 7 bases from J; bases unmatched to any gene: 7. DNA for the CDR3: TGTGCCAGCAGTTCGACAGGGCACGGGGAGCAGTACTTC. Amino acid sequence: CASSSTGHGEQYF.

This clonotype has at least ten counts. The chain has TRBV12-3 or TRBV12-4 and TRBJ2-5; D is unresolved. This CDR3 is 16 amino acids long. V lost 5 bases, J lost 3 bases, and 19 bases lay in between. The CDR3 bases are TGTGCCAGCAGTGAAAGTAACAGCGAACCGGAAGAGACCCAGTACTTC. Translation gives CASSESNSEPEETQYF.

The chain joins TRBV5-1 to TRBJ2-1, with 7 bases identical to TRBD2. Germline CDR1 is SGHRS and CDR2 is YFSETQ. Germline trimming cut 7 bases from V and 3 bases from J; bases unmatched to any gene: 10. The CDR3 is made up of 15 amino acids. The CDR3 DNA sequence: TGCGCCAGCCAAAACTTGGGGGGGTTCTACAATGAGCAGTTCTTC. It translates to CASQNLGGFYNEQFF.

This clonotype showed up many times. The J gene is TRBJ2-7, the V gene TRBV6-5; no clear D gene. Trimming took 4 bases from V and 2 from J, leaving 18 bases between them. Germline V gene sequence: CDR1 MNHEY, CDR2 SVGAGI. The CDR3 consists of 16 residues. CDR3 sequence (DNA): TGTGCCAGCAGTTCCCCTTTGATAGGTGGGACCTACGAGCAGTACTTC. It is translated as CASSSPLIGGTYEQYF.

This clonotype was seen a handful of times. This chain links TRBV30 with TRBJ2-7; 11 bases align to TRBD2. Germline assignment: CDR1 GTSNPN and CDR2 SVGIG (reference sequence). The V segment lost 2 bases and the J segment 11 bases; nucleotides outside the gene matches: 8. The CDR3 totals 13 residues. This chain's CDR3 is CAWSSGTSGIKYF. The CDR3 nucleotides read TGTGCCTGGAGTTCCGGGACTAGCGGCATAAAGTACTTC.

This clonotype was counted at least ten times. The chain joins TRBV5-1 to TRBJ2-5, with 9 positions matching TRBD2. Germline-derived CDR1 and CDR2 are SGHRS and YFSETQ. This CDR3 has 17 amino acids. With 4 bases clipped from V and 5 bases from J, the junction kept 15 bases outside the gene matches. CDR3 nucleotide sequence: TGCGCCAGCAGCCCGGTGGCAGCGGGAGGCCGATTTGAGACCCAGTACTTC. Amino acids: CASSPVAAGGRFETQYF.